These 18 T cell receptor beta chains share one sample of origin, sequenced in a study of T cell responses to AZD1222 COVID-19 vaccine. Sequenced by immunoSEQ multiplex PCR; TCRdb stores in-frame clones only, minus some. The sample holds about 180,000 clones, around 90% seen once. Sequenced material: peripheral blood, taken 28 days after the second AZD1222 dose. All receptors come from an adult who received the AZD1222 COVID-19 vaccine.

The CDR3 loop reads CASGLRPGTGGGGYNSPLHF. The CDR3 DNA sequence: TGTGCCAGCGGACTACGACCCGGGACAGGGGGCGGGGGTTATAATTCACCCCTCCACTTT. The chain has TRBV27 and TRBJ1-6, with TRBD1 matching over 12 bases. Germline trimming cut 8 bases from V and 4 bases from J; bases unmatched to any gene: 18. The CDR3 is 20 amino acids. Looked up from germline, CDR1 is MNHEY and CDR2 is SMNVEV (reference sequence).

A remark on this clone: Other DNA sequences in the sample encode the same CDR3. The chain is built from TRBV4-1 and TRBJ2-2, with a weak D call TRBD2 (6 bases). CDR1 and CDR2 from the germline V gene are MGHRA and YSYEKL. The CDR3 is 17 residues long. Trimming took 1 base from V and 2 from J, leaving 14 bases between them. The CDR3 sequence is CASSQGPRGGNTGELFF. DNA for the CDR3: TGCGCCAGCAGCCAAGGTCCCCGGGGAGGTAACACCGGGGAGCTGTTTTTT.

The V and J genes are TRBV30 and TRBJ2-7; TRBD1 matches 12 bases. CDR3 length: 14 amino acids. The germline CDR1 and CDR2 sequences are GTSNPN and SVGIG (reference sequence). Trimming at V came to 3 bases and at J to 3 bases, leaving 3 bases not matched to a gene. CDR3 amino acids: CAWSGTGGLYEQYF. CDR3 nucleotides: TGTGCCTGGAGCGGGACAGGGGGCCTCTACGAGCAGTACTTC.

This clone was seen just once. This chain links TRBV9 with TRBJ1-1, with D possibly matching TRBD1 (6 bases). The CDR3 extends over 13 amino acids. V was clipped by 0 bases and J by 5 bases, with 8 bases between them. Germline assignment: CDR1 SGDLS and CDR2 YYNGEE. Here the CDR3 DNA reads TGTGCCAGCAGCGTAGGACAGGAGACTGAAGCTTTCTTT. Its translation is CASSVGQETEAFF. The entire variable domain, with the rest obtained from reference TRBV9 and TRBJ1-1, is as follows: DSGVTQTPKHLITATGQRVTLRCSPRSGDLSVYWYQQSLDQGLQFLIQYYNGEERAKGNILERFSAQQFPDLHSELNLSSLELGDSALYFCASSVGQETEAFFGQGTRLTVV.

The chain recombines TRBV12-5 with TRBJ2-2; D is perhaps TRBD1 (6 bases). In germline, CDR1 is LGHNT, CDR2 FRNRAP. This CDR3 region has 17 residues. The V gene lost 1 base and the J gene lost 1 base, with 13 bases spanning the gap. The CDR3 loop reads CASGLAPPGQNTGELFF. CDR3 nucleotides: TGTGCTAGTGGTTTGGCCCCCCCGGGACAGAACACCGGGGAGCTGTTTTTT.

V is TRBV12-3 or TRBV12-4 and J is TRBJ2-2; 7 bases map to TRBD1. The CDR3 consists of 13 residues. V lost 5 bases to trimming and J lost 6 bases; unmatched junction nucleotides: 3. The CDR3 reads CASSRTGSGELFF. The CDR3 bases are TGTGCCAGCAGTCGGACAGGATCCGGGGAGCTGTTTTTT.

This rearrangement joins TRBV10-3 to TRBJ2-7, with 14 positions matching TRBD2. J lost 6 bases, V lost 2 bases, and 3 bases had no gene match. This CDR3 has 15 residues. CDR1 and CDR2 (germline): ENHRY, SYGVKD. The CDR3: CAISEPGLAGGEQYF. CDR3 sequence (DNA): TGTGCCATCAGTGAGCCCGGACTAGCGGGAGGCGAGCAGTACTTC.

This clone was detected only a few times. The genes are TRBV5-1 and TRBJ2-3; 7 bases are shared with TRBD1. This CDR3 contains 15 residues. V lost 0 bases to trimming and J lost 2 bases; unmatched junction nucleotides: 3. Germline CDR1 is SGHRS and CDR2 is YFSETQ. The CDR3 loop reads CASSLAGQATDTQYF. The CDR3 DNA sequence: TGCGCCAGCAGCTTGGCAGGACAGGCCACAGATACGCAGTATTTT.

V gene TRBV4-1 combines with J gene TRBJ2-3; D might be TRBD2 (6 bases). The CDR3 covers 13 residues. Trimming shortened V by 1 base and J by 4 bases, and 6 bases separated the two germline ends. Germline V gene data show CDR1 as MGHRA and CDR2 as YSYEKL. The CDR3 spells CASSQAGADTQYF. CDR3 DNA sequence: TGCGCCAGCAGCCAAGCGGGGGCAGATACGCAGTATTTT.

The chain is built from TRBV29-1 and TRBJ1-1, with D hard to call. CDR3 size: 14 residues. Germline V CDR1 and CDR2: SQVTM, ANQGSEA. Trimming took off 5 bases at V and 5 bases at J, with 18 bases between the two ends. The CDR3 protein is CSVTPRRVRTEAFF. DNA for the CDR3: TGCAGCGTTACCCCTCGAAGGGTCCGGACTGAAGCTTTCTTT.

The CDR3 DNA sequence: TGTGCCAGCAGTGTTGCAAACCAAGAGACCCAGTACTTC. Translation gives CASSVANQETQYF. The chain combines TRBV2 with TRBJ2-5; D is ambiguous. The CDR3 sequence is 13 residues long. Per germline, CDR1 SNHLY and CDR2 FYNNEI. V dropped 4 bases and J dropped 0 bases, with 6 bases sitting between them.

The gene calls are TRBV19 and TRBJ1-5, with 7 bases identical to TRBD1. This CDR3 has 16 residues. Germline CDR1 LNHDA, CDR2 SQIVND (reference sequence). V trimming: 1 base; J trimming: 5 bases; junction bases outside the gene matches: 8. The chain's CDR3 is CASSIVQGLNHQPQHF. CDR3 sequence (DNA): TGTGCCAGTAGTATAGTACAGGGGCTTAACCATCAGCCCCAGCATTTT.

V gene TRBV7-2 combines with J gene TRBJ2-5; D may be TRBD1 (6 bases). V was clipped by 2 bases and J by 5 bases, with 9 bases between them. CDR3 length: 13 amino acids. Germline V CDR1 and CDR2: SGHTA, FQGNSA. The CDR3 protein is CASSLNRDETQYF. CDR3 nucleotide sequence: TGTGCCAGCAGCTTAAACAGGGACGAGACCCAGTACTTC.

The chain carries TRBV7-9 and TRBJ1-1; 7 nucleotides agree with TRBD1. V gave up 4 bases and J gave up 1 base; unmatched junction bases: 9. This CDR3 region has 16 residues. CDR1 and CDR2 from the germline V gene are SEHNR and FQNEAQ (reference sequence). The CDR3 loop reads CASSSPQGQTNTEAFF. The CDR3 coding sequence is TGTGCCAGCAGCTCACCGCAGGGACAGACGAACACTGAAGCTTTCTTT.

The chain carries TRBV2 and TRBJ1-1; D uncertain. The CDR3 loop spans 13 amino acids. The V end lost 6 bases, the J end lost 0 bases, and 8 bases lay between the germline ends. CDR1 SNHLY and CDR2 FYNNEI come from the germline V gene. CDR3: CASSSRMNTEAFF. DNA for the CDR3: TGTGCCAGCAGCAGCAGGATGAACACTGAAGCTTTCTTT.

The CDR3 DNA reads as TGTGCCAGCAGCGCCCAAGGGACAGATCAGTTCTTC. Protein sequence: CASSAQGTDQFF. The chain uses TRBV9 and TRBJ2-1; 7 bases are a match to TRBD1. With 3 bases clipped from V and 13 bases from J, the junction kept 7 bases outside the gene matches. Germline V gene data show CDR1 as SGDLS and CDR2 as YYNGEE. CDR3 length: 12 amino acids.

The V call is TRBV6-5, the J call TRBJ1-1; no clear D. Germline V CDR1 and CDR2: MNHEY, SVGAGI. Trimming shortened V by 0 bases and J by 4 bases, and 9 bases separated the two germline ends. The CDR3 loop spans 14 amino acids. CDR3 sequence reads: CASSYSPGVTEAFF. In DNA, the CDR3 is TGTGCCAGCAGTTACTCGCCTGGGGTCACTGAAGCTTTCTTT.

This chain connects TRBV7-2 to TRBJ1-6; D is uncertain. Per the germline V gene, CDR1 is SGHTA and CDR2 is FQGNSA. Trimming took 5 bases from V and 8 from J, leaving 7 bases between them. The CDR3 sequence is 12 residues long. The CDR3 region is CASSPYDSPLHF. In DNA, the CDR3 is TGTGCCAGCAGCCCGTATGATTCACCCCTCCACTTT. The full variable domain, its missing parts supplied by reference TRBV7-2 and TRBJ1-6, is GAGVSQSPSNKVTEKGKDVELRCDPISGHTALYWYRQSLGQGLEFLIYFQGNSAPDKSGLPSDRFSAERTGGSVSTLTIQRTQQEDSAVYLCASSPYDSPLHFGNGTRLTVT.